One and the same sample provided the 2 T cell receptor beta chains below, sequenced in a study of T cell responses to AZD1222 COVID-19 vaccine. TCRdb's table, derived via immunoSEQ multiplex PCR, lists solely in-frame clones and lacks some. In the table there are roughly 100,000 clones, 88% of which are singletons. The sample was peripheral blood, taken on day 0 of AZD1222 vaccination. The receptor set was obtained from an adult in good health.

The J gene is TRBJ2-7, the V gene TRBV15; 9 bases are a match to TRBD2. After removal of 4 bases from V and 0 bases from J, the junction contained 4 bases not matched to a gene. The CDR3 is 15 amino acids. The germline gives CDR1 LNHNV, CDR2 YYDKDF (reference sequence). CDR3 bases: TGTGCCACCAGCACAACGGGACTAGCCTCCTACGAGCAGTACTTC. Its protein product is CATSTTGLASYEQYF. The full variable domain, rest sourced from reference TRBV15 and TRBJ2-7, is DAMVIQNPRYQVTQFGKPVTLSCSQTLNHNVMYWYQQKSSQAPKLLFHYYDKDFNNEADTPDNFQSRRPNTSFCFLDIRSPGLGDTAMYLCATSTTGLASYEQYFGPGTRLTVT.

The CDR3 DNA is TGTGCCAGCAGATCGACAGCAACTAATGAAAAACTGTTTTTT. Its translation: CASRSTATNEKLFF. The chain carries TRBV7-2 and TRBJ1-4; maybe TRBD1 (5 bases). Trimming shortened V by 6 bases and J by 0 bases, and 8 bases separated the two germline ends. In germline, CDR1 is SGHTA, CDR2 FQGNSA. This CDR3 has 14 residues.